These 22 T cell receptor beta chains originate from one sample sequenced in a study of blood T cell repertoires in COVID-19. Clones were sequenced by immunoSEQ multiplex PCR, and TCRdb holds only the in-frame ones, with some missing. The sample has about 150,000 clones, around 91% seen once; the top ten hold more than 14%. What was sequenced was peripheral blood. These receptors were collected from a woman between 40 and 55 years old with acute or convalescent COVID-19.

V is TRBV7-9 and J is TRBJ1-2; 9 bases are a match to TRBD1. Germline loops: CDR1 SEHNR, CDR2 FQNEAQ (reference sequence). The ends lost 6 bases at V and 4 bases at J; junction bases unmatched: 6. This CDR3 is 14 amino acids long. Here the CDR3 reads CASSRDREFYGYTF. The DNA for the CDR3 is TGTGCCAGCAGTCGGGACAGGGAATTCTATGGCTACACCTTC.

The rearrangement links TRBV6-5 to TRBJ1-4; D might be TRBD1 (5 bases). V was clipped by 7 bases and J by 4 bases, with 10 bases between them. Germline V lookup: CDR1 MNHEY, CDR2 SVGAGI. CDR3 length: 13 residues. CDR3 amino acids: CASKTAYNEKLFF. The DNA of the CDR3 is TGTGCCAGCAAGACAGCATATAATGAAAAACTGTTTTTT.

This chain connects TRBV12-5 to TRBJ1-1, with D possibly TRBD1 on 5 matching bases. Deletions cut 1 base from V and 6 bases from J, with 15 bases between. In germline, CDR1 is LGHNT, CDR2 FRNRAP. This CDR3 is 15 amino acids long. The CDR3 nucleotides read TGTGCTAGTGGTTTGGCCCATGGAGGGGTCGCTGAAGCTTTCTTT. It is translated as CASGLAHGGVAEAFF.

In this sample, this clone turned up once. The chain uses TRBV18 and TRBJ2-3; a possible D gene is TRBD2 (6 bases). Germline V gene data show CDR1 as KGHSH and CDR2 as LQKENI. Trimming removed 4 bases from V and 0 bases from J, with 8 bases in between. The CDR3 extends over 14 amino acids. This CDR3 reads CASSRRGSTDTQYF. For the CDR3, the DNA is TGTGCCAGCTCACGGCGGGGAAGCACAGATACGCAGTATTTT.

The chain recombines TRBV10-3 with TRBJ2-1; TRBD1 agrees at 9 bases. From germline, CDR1 is ENHRY and CDR2 SYGVKD. The CDR3 spans 17 residues. V was clipped by 0 bases and J by 8 bases; unmatched bases: 11. CDR3 sequence (DNA): TGTGCCATCAGTGAGTCATCGGGGACAGGGCCACTCGATGAGCAGTTCTTC. Translation: CAISESSGTGPLDEQFF.

The J gene is TRBJ2-1, the V gene TRBV27, with 11 bases identical to TRBD2. V lost 5 bases and J lost 2; bases outside the gene matches: 5. Germline values: CDR1 MNHEY, CDR2 SMNVEV (reference sequence). There are 16 residues in the CDR3. CDR3 in amino acids: CASSGVAGGPYNEQFF. The CDR3 bases are TGTGCCAGCAGTGGGGTAGCGGGGGGGCCCTACAATGAGCAGTTCTTC.

CDR3 nucleotides: TGTGCCAGTAGTATTCGCTTTTCCCAGGGGGCGGGTAATCAGCCCCAGCATTTT. It yields the protein CASSIRFSQGAGNQPQHF. The rearrangement links TRBV19 to TRBJ1-5; 8 bases agree with TRBD1. The CDR3 totals 18 residues. V shed 3 bases, J shed 4 bases, and the junction held 14 bases outside the gene matches. In germline, CDR1 is LNHDA, CDR2 SQIVND (reference sequence).

This chain connects TRBV9 to TRBJ1-2, with D hard to call. The CDR3 contains 14 residues. Germline V gene data show CDR1 as SGDLS and CDR2 as YYNGEE. Trimming cost V 1 base and J 2 bases, with 9 bases left between them. The CDR3 bases are TGTGCCAGCAGCGTAAGCCAGGAAAACTATGGCTACACCTTC. It is translated as CASSVSQENYGYTF.

This chain connects TRBV7-2 to TRBJ2-7; no definite D call. CDR3 length: 12 residues. CDR1 is SGHTA, CDR2 FQGNSA, per germline. V lost 5 bases, J lost 2 bases, and 7 bases lay in between. The CDR3 loop is CASSPYTYEQYF. CDR3 nucleotide sequence: TGTGCCAGCAGCCCTTACACCTACGAGCAGTACTTC.

V is TRBV7-2 and J is TRBJ2-7, with D maybe TRBD1 (5 bases). V lost 2 bases and J 7 bases, leaving 6 bases between the germline ends. CDR1 SGHTA and CDR2 FQGNSA come from the germline V gene. The CDR3 has 11 amino acids. CDR3 bases: TGTGCCAGCAGCTTACAGGGTGAGCAGTACTTC. It codes for CASSLQGEQYF.

The chain couples TRBV10-2 to TRBJ2-3; D is undetermined. Trimming left V 3 bases short and J 0 bases short, with 13 bases between. The CDR3 runs 16 residues. The germline V gene encodes CDR1 WSHSY and CDR2 SAAADI. The CDR3 protein is CASSDRSLASTDTQYF. For the CDR3, the DNA is TGCGCCAGCAGTGATCGTAGCTTAGCTAGCACAGATACGCAGTATTTT.

The chain joins TRBV5-6 to TRBJ2-5; TRBD2 matches at 7 bases. The J segment lost 7 bases and the V segment lost 5 bases, leaving 11 bases of the junction unmatched. The CDR3 runs 14 residues. Germline V lookup: CDR1 SGHDT, CDR2 YYEEEE. CDR3 DNA sequence: TGTGCCAGCAGTTATACTAGACTAGCCAGGACCCAGTACTTC. Encoded protein: CASSYTRLARTQYF.

The chain employs TRBV28 and TRBJ2-2; unclear D gene. V lost 6 bases to trimming and J lost 6 bases, with 8 bases between them. This CDR3 comprises 12 residues. Per germline, CDR1 MDHEN and CDR2 SYDVKM. The CDR3 is CASRVLAGELFF. The CDR3 DNA reads as TGTGCCAGCAGGGTTCTAGCCGGGGAGCTGTTTTTT.

The J gene is TRBJ1-1, the V gene TRBV28; weak D call: TRBD1 (6 bases). Trimming stripped 7 bases from V and 3 bases from J, with 15 bases between. Per the germline V gene, CDR1 is MDHEN and CDR2 is SYDVKM. The CDR3 length is 14 residues. CDR3 nucleotide sequence: TGTGCCAGCACCCCACAGGGAGTTGACACTGAAGCTTTCTTT. It is translated as CASTPQGVDTEAFF.

This chain connects TRBV11-2 to TRBJ2-7; TRBD1 matches 8 bases. Trimming removed 3 bases from V and 6 bases from J; junction bases left unmatched: 4. From germline, CDR1 is SGHAT and CDR2 FQNNGV. There are 13 residues in the CDR3. As DNA, the CDR3 is TGTGCCAGCAGCTTGACAGGGGCGATCGAGCAGTACTTC. Protein sequence: CASSLTGAIEQYF.

The rearrangement joins TRBV19 to TRBJ1-5; no firm D call. The CDR3 consists of 13 residues. The V gene's germline CDR1 is LNHDA and CDR2 SQIVND (reference sequence). V lost 1 base to trimming and J lost 5 bases, with 6 bases between them. CDR3 amino acids: CASSIVRDQPQHF. The CDR3 region has the DNA TGTGCCAGTAGTATAGTACGCGATCAGCCCCAGCATTTT.

The V call is TRBV11-2, the J call TRBJ2-2; 7 nucleotides line up with TRBD2. Germline V gene lookup returns CDR1 SGHAT and CDR2 FQNNGV. V shed 2 bases and J 4 bases; nucleotides not matched to a gene: 13. The CDR3 contains 18 residues. The CDR3, as DNA: TGTGCCAGCAGCTTACGGGGGAGGGAGCGGGGACGCACCGGGGAGCTGTTTTTT. This gives the protein CASSLRGRERGRTGELFF.

Only a few counts were recorded for this clone. The chain recombines TRBV5-4 with TRBJ1-5; TRBD1 matches 7 bases. V shed 0 bases, J shed 9 bases, and the junction held 3 bases outside the gene matches. This CDR3 region has 13 residues. CDR1 is SGHNT and CDR2 is YYREEE in the germline V gene (reference sequence). CDR3 sequence reads: CASSLEGARPQHF. CDR3 in DNA: TGTGCCAGCAGCTTGGAGGGGGCTCGGCCCCAGCATTTT. The full variable domain, completed using reference TRBV5-4 and TRBJ1-5, is ETGVTQSPTHLIKTRGQQVTLRCSSQSGHNTVSWYQQALGQGPQFIFQYYREEENGRGNFPPRFSGLQFPNYSSELNVNALELDDSALYLCASSLEGARPQHFGDGTRLSIL.

This chain joins TRBV13 and TRBJ1-2, with D possibly matching TRBD1 (5 bases). Germline values: CDR1 PRHDT, CDR2 FYEKMQ (reference sequence). V lost 2 bases and J lost 8, with 9 bases in between. The CDR3 loop spans 12 amino acids. This CDR3 reads CASSLSGFGYTF. DNA of the CDR3: TGTGCCAGCAGCTTATCAGGGTTCGGCTACACCTTC.

The chain joins TRBV28 to TRBJ2-2; TRBD2 matches 12 bases. The CDR3 consists of 19 residues. With V trimmed by 5 bases and J by 2 bases, 12 bases remained unmatched. CDR1 MDHEN and CDR2 SYDVKM come from the germline V gene. In nucleotides, the CDR3 is TGTGCCAGCAGTCACATTACTAGCGGGGGGACTTCTAACACCGGGGAGCTGTTTTTT. Its translation is CASSHITSGGTSNTGELFF. The whole variable domain, filled in from reference TRBV28 and TRBJ2-2, reads DVKVTQSSRYLVKRTGEKVFLECVQDMDHENMFWYRQDPGLGLRLIYFSYDVKMKEKGDIPEGYSVSREKKERFSLILESASTNQTSMYLCASSHITSGGTSNTGELFFGEGSRLTVL.

The V and J genes are TRBV30 and TRBJ2-2; weak D call: TRBD1 (6 bases). Germline assignment: CDR1 GTSNPN and CDR2 SVGIG (reference sequence). Trimming shortened V by 5 bases and J by 0 bases, and 16 bases separated the two germline ends. The CDR3 covers 16 residues. The CDR3 is CAWVGHRETNTGELFF. The CDR3 region has the DNA TGTGCCTGGGTGGGGCACAGGGAAACGAACACCGGGGAGCTGTTTTTT.

The CDR3 sequence is CASSSSSGLGGSGSKYF. Written as DNA, the CDR3 is TGTGCCAGCAGCTCATCCTCAGGACTAGGCGGGAGCGGTAGTAAATACTTC. The chain uses TRBV7-9 and TRBJ2-7; 7 bases are a match to TRBD2. Losses at the gene ends were 4 bases for V and 13 bases for J; bases not matched to a gene: 25. CDR3 length: 17 amino acids. The germline V gene has CDR1 SEHNR and CDR2 FQNEAQ (reference sequence).